The 3 T cell receptor beta chains presented below share a single source sample, sequenced in a study of T cell responses to AZD1222 COVID-19 vaccine. Profiling relied on immunoSEQ multiplex PCR, and the TCRdb table lists in-frame clones only, not all of them. The table lists approximately 140,000 clones, 85% to 95% of them singletons. The sample in question was peripheral blood, obtained on day 0 of MenACWY control vaccination. These receptors were obtained from an adult in good health.

CDR3 in DNA: TGTGCCAGCATAGGGGACCTGGGGCCCCAGCATTTT. Residues: CASIGDLGPQHF. The chain employs TRBV2 and TRBJ1-5, with TRBD1 as a possible D gene (5 bases). The germline V and J ends were trimmed by 7 bases and 9 bases, with 13 bases remaining between them. This CDR3 region has 12 residues. Germline CDR1 and CDR2: SNHLY and FYNNEI. Complete variable domain (other parts from reference TRBV2 and TRBJ1-5): EPEVTQTPSHQVTQMGQEVILRCVPISNHLYFYWYRQILGQKVEFLVSFYNNEISEKSEIFDDQFSVERPDGSNFTLKIRSTKLEDSAMYFCASIGDLGPQHFGDGTRLSIL.

The CDR3 here is CASSLVALGGTEAFF. CDR3 nucleotides: TGTGCCAGCAGCTTAGTTGCCTTGGGAGGCACTGAAGCTTTCTTT. The chain combines TRBV7-6 with TRBJ1-1; D is undetermined. The CDR3 has 15 residues. Germline assignment: CDR1 SGHVS and CDR2 FNYEAQ. V lost 1 base and J lost 4, with 13 bases in between. Full variable domain (missing parts from reference TRBV7-6 and TRBJ1-1): GAGVSQSPRYKVTKRGQDVALRCDPISGHVSLYWYRQALGQGPEFLTYFNYEAQQDKSGLPNDRFSAERPEGSISTLTIQRTEQRDSAMYRCASSLVALGGTEAFFGQGTRLTVV.

This sequence joins TRBV19 and TRBJ2-1; 8 nucleotides agree with TRBD2. This CDR3 is built from 16 residues. V lost 6 bases and J lost 5; bases outside the gene matches: 12. The germline gives CDR1 LNHDA, CDR2 SQIVND (reference sequence). The CDR3 nucleotides are TGTGCCAGTAGCCCCCCCGGGACTAGGCGCCACAATGAGCAGTTCTTC. It is translated as CASSPPGTRRHNEQFF. The whole variable domain, remainder taken from reference TRBV19 and TRBJ2-1, is DGGITQSPKYLFRKEGQNVTLSCEQNLNHDAMYWYRQDPGQGLRLIYYSQIVNDFQKGDIAEGYSVSREKKESFPLTVTSAQKNPTAFYLCASSPPGTRRHNEQFFGPGTRLTVL.